The clone carrying this T cell receptor (beta chain) has only a few counts. This CDR3 has 17 amino acids. V dropped 4 bases and J dropped 5; count of bases not matched to a gene: 12. Germline values: CDR1 MNHNS, CDR2 SASEGT. The record originates from a study of T cells in Graves' hyperthyroidism and ophthalmopathy. Study details: Sampling of peripheral blood happened at initial diagnosis, prior to any treatment.

The investigators amplified TCR beta CDR3 regions from RNA transcripts. The primer set for the first-round RT-PCR of the TCR CDR3 was HTBI. TCRdb ran MiXCR on the multiplex PCR reads and lists one entry per CDR3 protein. This sample has approximately 360,000 distinct CDR3 sequences, with approximately 14% found just once. This TCR derives from a woman under 30 with Graves' hyperthyroidism that later progressed to Graves' ophthalmopathy. Sequencing was carried out using blood. J is TRBJ2-1 and V is TRBV6-1; 9 nucleotides line up with TRBD2. The CDR3 loop reads CASSAHGASGTNNEQFF. CDR3 coding DNA: TGTGCCAGCAGTGCGCATGGGGCTAGCGGGACTAACAATGAGCAGTTCTTC.